The 12 T cell receptor beta chains in this list originate from one sample, sequenced in a study of blood T cell repertoires in COVID-19. Clones were read by immunoSEQ multiplex PCR, and TCRdb kept only the in-frame ones, dropping some. The sample contains 90,000 to 130,000 clones, approximately 90% of which appear only once. Input material: peripheral blood. The receptors were gathered from a human donor in a cohort sampled during active COVID-19.

The chain employs TRBV29-1 and TRBJ2-7; 7 positions match TRBD2. Per germline, CDR1 SQVTM and CDR2 ANQGSEA. The CDR3 has 13 amino acids. V trimming: 3 bases; J trimming: 0 bases; junction bases outside the gene matches: 2. This CDR3 reads CSVESGGSYEQYF. CDR3 coding DNA: TGCAGCGTTGAGTCGGGGGGCTCCTACGAGCAGTACTTC.

This chain connects TRBV28 to TRBJ2-3; D call uncertain. V was shortened by 4 bases and J by 3 bases, with 11 bases between the two germline ends. In germline, CDR1 is MDHEN, CDR2 SYDVKM. The CDR3 runs 14 residues. CDR3 in amino acids: CASSSPGRTDTQYF. The DNA of the CDR3 is TGTGCCAGCAGTTCCCCAGGAAGGACAGATACGCAGTATTTT.

The chain has TRBV2 and TRBJ2-1, with 9 nucleotides matching TRBD2. Germline trimming cut 8 bases from V and 7 bases from J; bases unmatched to any gene: 6. The CDR3 runs to 13 residues. Germline CDR1 and CDR2: SNHLY and FYNNEI. The CDR3 nucleotides read TGTGCCAGCCGGGCTAGCGGGATGAATGAGCAGTTCTTC. This sequence encodes CASRASGMNEQFF. Supplemented by reference TRBV2 and TRBJ2-1, the full variable domain reads EPEVTQTPSHQVTQMGQEVILRCVPISNHLYFYWYRQILGQKVEFLVSFYNNEISEKSEIFDDQFSVERPDGSNFTLKIRSTKLEDSAMYFCASRASGMNEQFFGPGTRLTVL.

V gene TRBV27 combines with J gene TRBJ2-7, with 12 bases identical to TRBD1. The length of the CDR3 is 18 residues. Looked up from germline, CDR1 is MNHEY and CDR2 is SMNVEV (reference sequence). The ends lost 5 bases at V and 5 bases at J; junction bases unmatched: 16. CDR3 sequence: CASSNLGDRGLLLDEQYF. The CDR3 DNA reads as TGTGCCAGCAGTAACCTAGGGGACAGGGGGCTTTTGTTGGACGAGCAGTACTTC.

The chain carries TRBV19 and TRBJ1-6; no definite D call. Germline values: CDR1 LNHDA, CDR2 SQIVND (reference sequence). Between the trimmed V and J ends, which lost 2 bases and 4 bases, there was a span of 6 bases. This CDR3 has 14 residues. CDR3 sequence: CASSIREYNSPLHF. The CDR3 nucleotides read TGTGCCAGTAGTATACGGGAATATAATTCACCCCTCCACTTT.

The rearrangement links TRBV6-5 to TRBJ1-1; D ambiguous. Looked up from germline, CDR1 is MNHEY and CDR2 is SVGAGI. Between the trimmed V and J ends, which lost 6 bases and 1 base, there was a span of 6 bases. The CDR3 loop spans 12 amino acids. CDR3 residues: CASSRQNTEAFF. CDR3 bases: TGTGCCAGCAGCAGACAGAACACTGAAGCTTTCTTT.

This clone has only one observation. This chain connects TRBV29-1 to TRBJ2-1; weak D call: TRBD2 (5 bases). CDR1 is SQVTM, CDR2 ANQGSEA, per germline. The V end lost 4 bases, the J end lost 8 bases, and 9 bases lay between the germline ends. CDR3 size: 11 residues. The CDR3 spells CSVAPRDEQFF. The CDR3 DNA follows: TGCAGCGTTGCCCCGCGGGATGAGCAGTTCTTC.

The chain carries TRBV11-2 and TRBJ2-1, with D tentatively TRBD2 (6 bases). The V and J ends lost 7 bases and 0 bases respectively, with 19 bases between them. The CDR3 sequence is 17 residues long. The germline CDR1 and CDR2 sequences are SGHAT and FQNNGV. The chain's CDR3 is CASIPGAGGSSYNEQFF. The CDR3, as DNA: TGTGCCAGCATCCCCGGCGCCGGGGGAAGCTCCTACAATGAGCAGTTCTTC.

This clone was seen once. CDR3 sequence (DNA): TGTGCCACCAGCAGAGACCGGAGCTCTGGAAACACCATATATTTT. It yields the protein CATSRDRSSGNTIYF. The genes are TRBV15 and TRBJ1-3; D is ambiguous. This CDR3 spans 15 amino acids. The ends were cut back, 0 bases at V and 0 bases at J, with 6 bases in the middle. Germline values: CDR1 LNHNV, CDR2 YYDKDF (reference sequence).

V is TRBV19 and J is TRBJ1-6, with D unresolved. The germline V gene has CDR1 LNHDA and CDR2 SQIVND (reference sequence). This CDR3 comprises 13 residues. V shed 0 bases and J shed 7 bases, with 4 bases lying between them. The CDR3 spells CASSIDQNSPLHF. In nucleotides, the CDR3 is TGTGCCAGTAGTATAGATCAGAATTCACCCCTCCACTTT.

V usage is TRBV29-1 and J usage is TRBJ2-5; tentatively, D is TRBD1 (6 bases). The CDR3 covers 11 residues. Germline assignment: CDR1 SQVTM and CDR2 ANQGSEA. Between the trimmed V and J ends, which lost 4 bases and 9 bases, there was a span of 12 bases. The CDR3 nucleotides read TGCAGCGTTGGTCAAAGGGGGTCCCAGTACTTC. Amino acid sequence: CSVGQRGSQYF.

The chain uses TRBV18 and TRBJ2-3; 9 bases align to TRBD2. Germline V CDR1 and CDR2: KGHSH, LQKENI. The CDR3 consists of 15 residues. The J segment lost 1 base and the V segment lost 6 bases, leaving 5 bases of the junction unmatched. CDR3 region: CASSLAGSGTDTQYF. As DNA, the CDR3 is TGTGCCAGCTCCCTAGCGGGGAGCGGCACAGATACGCAGTATTTT.